A single T cell receptor beta chain is shown here with its context. No antigen is known for it. Per-base qualities were not stored, and no clone one base away is much larger. The sample belongs to a study of cytomegalovirus exposure and HLA in healthy donors (dated by TCRdb to about 2017). In terms of the full investigation: An earlier analysis of approximately 590 of the donors reported more than 250 Gb of sequence data and 120 million or so unique TCR beta sequences from around 200 million T cells. An early release covering roughly 640 HLA-typed donors comprised around 300 gigabases of sequencing data and about 90 million unique TCR sequences. Of the approximately 400 genotyped donors, 81% fell in the genetic ancestry cluster associated with self-reported Caucasian donors. The study aimed to test whether cataloging public T cell receptors could reveal signatures of past pathogen exposure. The study used immunosequencing to profile the T cell repertoires of 600 to 850 subjects and linked those repertoires to cytomegalovirus serostatus. Besides the first cohort of approximately 670 subjects, a separate validation cohort made up of some 110 different subjects was used. To predict cytomegalovirus infection status, the study combined high-throughput TCR immunosequencing, statistical association of individual TCRs with disease status, and machine learning. To study patterns of TCR occurrence, a later analysis re-analyzed previously published TCR beta repertoires from 600 to 750 donors and added high-resolution HLA genotyping. In the later analysis, no new phenotypic data were used to find candidate immune exposures; instead, reliance was placed on TCR beta sequences and their occurrence across donors. In an earlier analysis of roughly 600 of the donors, high-throughput TCR beta sequencing was used to judge whether each TCR beta V gene segment behaved as functional or pseudogenic. Alongside the repertoire data, information on donor age, sex, ethnicity and CMV serostatus was compiled. In a later genetic analysis, genome-wide SNP genotypes for about 65% of the 666 donors were used, and that subset was treated as a discovery cohort. All discovery cohort repertoires had been generated on a single sequencing platform. HLA typing covered class I and class II loci at four-digit resolution. Typing coverage differed by locus: A, B, C, DRB1 and DQB1 were typed in about 620-640 donors, DQA1 in about 550, DPA1 in 606, and DPB1 in approximately 450. A handful of DR-DQ haplotypes were handled as single units for association and clustering because linkage in the cohort was strong. On average, around 200,000 unique TCR beta nucleotide sequences were sequenced per donor among 398 genotyped donors of the cohort, with roughly 18% of those sequences being non-productive. What the work shows at the level of the full study, not this receptor alone: Broadly in line with IMGT annotations, most TCR beta V segments showed up in productive rearrangements about 90% or about 30% of the time in an earlier analysis of a few hundred of the donors. According to the authors, the approach could potentially be generalized to other disease states and immunological phenotypes. Assigning TCR associations to individual alleles was difficult when HLA alleles, especially DR and DQ, strongly co-occurred. A further reported finding was that TCR beta sequences accurately predicted the HLA-A and HLA-B alleles for most subjects in the first cohort. A later analysis found that TCR association rates varied across HLA loci, with DRB1 alleles showing the most associated TCRs and HLA-C alleles the fewest. The cohort was sequenced for TCR beta chains only, and without alpha or paired-chain data the features that could be detected were limited. Most TCR sequences were observed very rarely across donors, whereas some public TCRs were present in many individuals. Correlated functional status among segregating V segments might be attributable to linkage disequilibrium, but an unknown experimental factor could not be ruled out. Because HLA typing was unavailable for some donors at each locus, only the typed subset was used in association tests. In vitro tests confirmed that three of the cytomegalovirus-associated TCR beta chains recognize cytomegalovirus antigens. The presence/absence analyses assumed that sequencing depth was roughly uniform across donors, and that assumption may not be true. According to a later analysis, most CMV-associated TCR beta chains appeared to be HLA-restricted, and the HLA associations seemed to be driven largely by CMV exposure. According to a later genetic analysis, donors in an Asian-associated ancestry cluster had fewer N-insertions in productive TCRs than the roughly 670-donor mean. The classifier was reported to diagnose cytomegalovirus status with high specificity and sensitivity in both the original cohort and the validation cohort. Over 15 rarely observed V segments, including chromosome 9 orphons, were excluded from the earlier analysis of some 590 of the donors because counts were too low. A total of roughly 160 TCR beta chains were listed by the study as associated with cytomegalovirus. At a false discovery rate of 0.05, a later analysis linked some 18,000 TCR beta sequences to specific HLA alleles. An association between a missense DCLRE1C variant and V-gene and J-gene trimming of TCR beta chains was found in a later genetic analysis and replicated in an independent cohort. Compared with equally common non-associated chains, HLA-associated TCR beta chains in a later analysis were more clonally expanded and had lower generation probabilities. A later analysis reported that several top co-occurrence clusters appeared linked to parvovirus B19, influenza, CMV and Epstein-Barr virus. A cluster of highly shared sequence variants was judged likely to be a technical artifact of the sequencing pipeline. The only immune exposure information available for the cohort was CMV serostatus.

In total, 666 healthy bone marrow donors made up the cohort. At the time of sampling, every cohort member was nominally healthy, though immune exposures that went unrecorded were likely present. The donor tested CMV seropositive and was one of the 289 seropositive cohort members. A peripheral blood sample was collected from each donor, and TCR beta sequencing was performed on peripheral blood mononuclear cells. Genomic DNA was extracted from the blood cell samples with the Qiagen DNeasy Blood Extraction Kit. The method behind the library was the immunoSEQ multiplex PCR assay. For the multiplex PCR, a mixture combining 60 forward primers for TCR Vbeta segments and 13 reverse primers for TCR Jbeta segments was used. The CDR3 region of rearranged TCR beta genes was amplified from genomic DNA with a multiplex PCR assay. On the Illumina HiSeq System, the amplified TCR beta libraries were sequenced as 87-base-pair reads. In the original analysis: A later analysis counted around 72 million unique TCR beta chains across the approximately 700 repertoires, and 9.5 million to 11 million of these chains were shared by at least two donors. Raw reads were error-corrected and collapsed into unique sequences with a nearest-neighbor algorithm that merged closely related sequences to remove PCR and sequencing errors. To assign V, D and J gene segments, CDR3 sequences were aligned to IMGT reference sequences. For a sequence to be retained, at least a six-nucleotide match to both a V gene segment and a J gene segment was required. A rearrangement was called productive if the CDR3 had no stop codons and remained in frame with V and J, and every other rearrangement was called non-productive. Following IMGT convention, CDR3 was defined as the stretch from the second conserved V-encoded cysteine up to the conserved J-encoded phenylalanine. In an earlier analysis of approximately 590 of the donors, sequences lacking an unambiguous match to a single V gene segment were excluded. In an earlier analysis of 587 of the donors, a V segment was called functional when productive rearrangements were above 56.7%, and segregating when the standard deviation between donors exceeded 5%. A statistical classification framework was built to diagnose cytomegalovirus status from the catalog of TCR beta chain sequences. In a later analysis, TCR nucleotide sequences were compared against IMGT/GENE-DB human TR gene sequences so that V and J genes could be assigned. The TCRdist pipeline was used in a later analysis to assign CDR3 sequences and most-parsimonious VDJ recombination scenarios. In a later analysis, each TCR beta chain was defined by its CDR3 amino acid sequence together with its V-gene family, and reads without a unique V-gene family were excluded. As a way to deal with suspected cross-contamination and a sequencing artifact, a later analysis dropped more than 500 nucleotide sequences that were highly shared and had low generation probability. In a later analysis, a clonal expansion index was calculated for each public chain from normalized within-repertoire ranks of inferred template counts. A later analysis computed generation probabilities with a VDJ recombination model fitted to out-of-frame rearrangements, and checked the results against IGoR. In a later analysis, TCR-TCR, TCR-HLA and TCR-CMV co-occurrence was scored with hypergeometric tests, and a repertoire-size bias correction was applied to TCR pairs. To estimate false discovery rates, a later analysis permuted the HLA or CMV assignments 20 times. In a later analysis, co-occurring TCRs were grouped using DBSCAN, and TCRdist sequence similarity was added for clustering within HLA-allele-positive subsets. Co-occurrence clustering excluded repertoires with fewer than 30,000 or more than 120,000 public chains, plus five with anomalous nucleotide sharing. The source is immuneACCESS, and TCRdb retained only in-frame sequences with V and J called. Part of the clones is not carried over; for the studies checked, unresolved V genes explain less than half of this, and the remainder is unexplained. V and J calls plus clone size are reproduced from that table; the DNA served to infer D and trimming. The sample has 240,000 or so clones on record, about four fifths of them singletons. The ten biggest clones cover approximately 5.3% of the sample.

Material: PBMCs. The sequence was obtained from a woman aged 40-49 years in good health and CMV-seropositive.

This receptor carries the CDR3 CASSYQPGGKDEAFF. The nucleotide sequence reads as follows: TGTGCCAGCAGTTACCAACCGGGGGGGAAGGATGAAGCTTTCTTT. The chain was built from TRBV6-5 and TRBJ1-1, with a weak D call of TRBD1 (5 bases match). The germline V gene provides CDR1 MNHEY and CDR2 SVGAGI. V and J are truncated by 2 bases and 7 bases respectively, leaving an intervening sequence of 17 bases. Including cysteine and phenylalanine, the CDR3 has 15 amino acids. Kept here is only the CDR3 DNA, which spans 45 bases and is read in frame from base 1.